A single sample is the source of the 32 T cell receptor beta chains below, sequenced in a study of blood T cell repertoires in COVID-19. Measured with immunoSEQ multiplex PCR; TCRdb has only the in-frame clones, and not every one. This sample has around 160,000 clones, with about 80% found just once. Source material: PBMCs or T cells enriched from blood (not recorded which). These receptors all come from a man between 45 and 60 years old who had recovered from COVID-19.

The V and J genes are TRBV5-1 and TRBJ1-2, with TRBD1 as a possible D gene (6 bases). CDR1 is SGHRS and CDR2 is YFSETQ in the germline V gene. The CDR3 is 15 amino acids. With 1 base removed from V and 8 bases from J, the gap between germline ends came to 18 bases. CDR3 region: CASSLSMGAGEGYTF. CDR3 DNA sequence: TGCGCCAGCAGCTTGTCGATGGGGGCAGGGGAAGGCTACACCTTC.

The CDR3 coding sequence is TGTGCCAGCAGCTTGAGGTTTTTCCAGGGTTTTAAGACCCAGTACTTC. It codes for CASSLRFFQGFKTQYF. The rearrangement links TRBV5-6 to TRBJ2-5; TRBD1 is a possible D gene (5 bases). Trimming cost V 1 base and J 6 bases, with 19 bases left between them. The germline V gene encodes CDR1 SGHDT and CDR2 YYEEEE. The CDR3 extends over 16 amino acids.

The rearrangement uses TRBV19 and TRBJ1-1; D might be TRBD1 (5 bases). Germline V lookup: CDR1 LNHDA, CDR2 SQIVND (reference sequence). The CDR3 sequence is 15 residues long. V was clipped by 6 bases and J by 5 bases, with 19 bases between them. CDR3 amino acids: CASRGGIGLTTEAFF. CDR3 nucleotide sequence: TGTGCCAGTAGGGGGGGGATAGGACTCACGACTGAAGCTTTCTTT.

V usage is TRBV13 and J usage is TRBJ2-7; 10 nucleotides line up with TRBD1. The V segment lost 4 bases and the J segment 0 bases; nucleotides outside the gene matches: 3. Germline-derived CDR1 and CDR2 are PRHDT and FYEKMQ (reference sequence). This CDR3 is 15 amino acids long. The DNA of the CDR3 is TGTGCCAGCAGCTGGACAGGGGGGAACTCCTACGAGCAGTACTTC. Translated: CASSWTGGNSYEQYF.

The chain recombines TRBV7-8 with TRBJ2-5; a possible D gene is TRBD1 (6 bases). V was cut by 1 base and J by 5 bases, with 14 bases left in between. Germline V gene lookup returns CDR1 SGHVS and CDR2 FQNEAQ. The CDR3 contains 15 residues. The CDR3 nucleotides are TGTGCCAGCAGCTTAGGTGGACAGTTAAGCGAGACCCAGTACTTC. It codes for CASSLGGQLSETQYF.

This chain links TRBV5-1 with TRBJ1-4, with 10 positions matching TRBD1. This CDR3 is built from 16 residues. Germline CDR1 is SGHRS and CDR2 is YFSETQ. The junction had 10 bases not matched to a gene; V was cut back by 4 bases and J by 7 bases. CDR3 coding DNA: TGCGCCAGCAGCCCAGGGACAGGGGTTGGAGCTGAAAAACTGTTTTTT. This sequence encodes CASSPGTGVGAEKLFF. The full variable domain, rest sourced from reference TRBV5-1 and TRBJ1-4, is KAGVTQTPRYLIKTRGQQVTLSCSPISGHRSVSWYQQTPGQGLQFLFEYFSETQRNKGNFPGRFSGRQFSNSRSEMNVSTLELGDSALYLCASSPGTGVGAEKLFFGSGTQLSVL.

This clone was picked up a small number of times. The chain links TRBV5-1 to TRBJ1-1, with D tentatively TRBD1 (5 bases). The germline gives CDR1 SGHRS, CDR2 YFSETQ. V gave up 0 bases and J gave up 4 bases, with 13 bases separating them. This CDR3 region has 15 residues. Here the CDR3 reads CASSLGSPRGTEAFF. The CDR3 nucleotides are TGCGCCAGCAGCTTGGGGAGTCCAAGGGGCACTGAAGCTTTCTTT.

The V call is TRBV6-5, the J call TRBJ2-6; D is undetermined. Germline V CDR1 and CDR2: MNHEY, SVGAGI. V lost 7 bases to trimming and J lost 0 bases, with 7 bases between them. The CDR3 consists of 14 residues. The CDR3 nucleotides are TGTGCCAGCAACACCTTCTCTGGGGCCAACGTCCTGACTTTC. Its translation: CASNTFSGANVLTF.

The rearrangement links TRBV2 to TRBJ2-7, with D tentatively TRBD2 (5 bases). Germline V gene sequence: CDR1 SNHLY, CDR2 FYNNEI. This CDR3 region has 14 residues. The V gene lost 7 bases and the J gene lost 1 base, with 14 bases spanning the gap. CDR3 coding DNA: TGTGCCAGCATTCGGACTGGACGTTCCTACGAGCAGTACTTC. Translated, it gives CASIRTGRSYEQYF.

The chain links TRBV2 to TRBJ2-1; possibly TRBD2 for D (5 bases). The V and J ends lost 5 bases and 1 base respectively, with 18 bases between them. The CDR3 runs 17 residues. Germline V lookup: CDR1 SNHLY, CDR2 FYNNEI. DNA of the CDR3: TGTGCCAGCAGTACCCTTCTCGGAGGCCTTTCCTACAATGAGCAGTTCTTC. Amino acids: CASSTLLGGLSYNEQFF.

The CDR3 DNA sequence: TGTGCCAGCAGTTTCGCCAGGGGCGCCGTGGAGACCCAGTACTTC. Translating it yields CASSFARGAVETQYF. V usage is TRBV2 and J usage is TRBJ2-5; D possibly corresponds to TRBD1 (6 bases). CDR3 size: 15 residues. Germline V gives CDR1 SNHLY, CDR2 FYNNEI. Trimming pared 5 bases from V and 5 bases from J, leaving 18 bases between.

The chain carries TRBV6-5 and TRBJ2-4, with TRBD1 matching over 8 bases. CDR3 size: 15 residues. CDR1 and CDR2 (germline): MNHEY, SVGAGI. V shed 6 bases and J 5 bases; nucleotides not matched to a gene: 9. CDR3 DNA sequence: TGTGCCAGCAGCCGAGACAGGGGCGATCAAAACATTCAGTACTTC. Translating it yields CASSRDRGDQNIQYF.

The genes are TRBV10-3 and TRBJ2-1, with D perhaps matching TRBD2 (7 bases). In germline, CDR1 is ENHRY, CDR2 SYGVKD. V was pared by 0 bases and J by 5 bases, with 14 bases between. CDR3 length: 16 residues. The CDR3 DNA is TGTGCCATCAGTGAGTCGGGGGCGGGAGTTAACAATGAGCAGTTCTTC. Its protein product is CAISESGAGVNNEQFF.

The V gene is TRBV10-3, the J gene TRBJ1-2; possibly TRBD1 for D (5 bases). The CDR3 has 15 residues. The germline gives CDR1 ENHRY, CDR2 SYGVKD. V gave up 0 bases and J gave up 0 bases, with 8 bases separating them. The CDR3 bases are TGTGCCATCAGTGAGTCAGGAGGGGCTAACTATGGCTACACCTTC. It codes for CAISESGGANYGYTF.

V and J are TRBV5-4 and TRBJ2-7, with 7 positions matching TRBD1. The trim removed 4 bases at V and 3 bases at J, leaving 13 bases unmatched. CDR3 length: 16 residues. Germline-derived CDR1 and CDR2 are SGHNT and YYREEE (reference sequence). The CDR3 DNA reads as TGTGCCAGCAGCCCGGGAACCAGGGACAGAAGCTACGAGCAGTACTTC. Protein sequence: CASSPGTRDRSYEQYF.

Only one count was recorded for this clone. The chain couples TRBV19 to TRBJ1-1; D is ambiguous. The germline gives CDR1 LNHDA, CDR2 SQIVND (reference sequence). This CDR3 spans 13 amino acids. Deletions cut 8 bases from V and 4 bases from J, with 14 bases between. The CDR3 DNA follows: TGTGCCAGTTTGCGACTCGAGGGCACTGAAGCTTTCTTT. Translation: CASLRLEGTEAFF.

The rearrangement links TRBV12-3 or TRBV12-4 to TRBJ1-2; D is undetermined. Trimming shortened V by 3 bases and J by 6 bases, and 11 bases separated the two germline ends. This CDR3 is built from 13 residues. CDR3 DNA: TGTGCCAGCAGTTTGTTGCAGGTTAATGGCTACACCTTC. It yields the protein CASSLLQVNGYTF.

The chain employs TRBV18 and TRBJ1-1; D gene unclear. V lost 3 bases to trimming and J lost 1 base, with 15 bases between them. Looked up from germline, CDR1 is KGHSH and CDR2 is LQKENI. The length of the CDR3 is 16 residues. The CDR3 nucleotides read TGTGCCAGCTCACCTGCGAGGCTAGGCGGGAACACTGAAGCTTTCTTT. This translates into CASSPARLGGNTEAFF.

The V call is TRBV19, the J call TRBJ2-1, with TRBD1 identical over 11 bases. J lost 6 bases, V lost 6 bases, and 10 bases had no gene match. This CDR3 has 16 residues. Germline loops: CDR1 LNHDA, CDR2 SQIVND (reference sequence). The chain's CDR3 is CASRPSGGTGGNEQFF. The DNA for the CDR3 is TGTGCCAGTAGGCCGTCCGGTGGGACAGGGGGCAATGAGCAGTTCTTC.

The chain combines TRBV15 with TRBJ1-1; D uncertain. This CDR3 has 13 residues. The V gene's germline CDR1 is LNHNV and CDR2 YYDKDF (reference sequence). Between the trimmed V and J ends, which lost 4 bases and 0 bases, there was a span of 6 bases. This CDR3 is CATSNRMNTEAFF. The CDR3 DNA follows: TGTGCCACCAGCAATAGAATGAACACTGAAGCTTTCTTT.

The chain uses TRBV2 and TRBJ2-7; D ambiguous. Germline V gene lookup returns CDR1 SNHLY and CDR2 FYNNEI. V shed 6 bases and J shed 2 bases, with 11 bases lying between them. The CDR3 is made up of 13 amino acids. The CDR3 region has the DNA TGTGCCAGCAGCCTCCGGTTGGCCTACGAGCAGTACTTC. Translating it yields CASSLRLAYEQYF.

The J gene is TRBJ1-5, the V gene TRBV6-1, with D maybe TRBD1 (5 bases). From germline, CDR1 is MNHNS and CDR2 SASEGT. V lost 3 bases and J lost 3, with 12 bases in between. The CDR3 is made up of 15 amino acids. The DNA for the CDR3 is TGTGCCAGCAGTGAGAGGGACTTGTACAATCAGCCCCAGCATTTT. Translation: CASSERDLYNQPQHF.

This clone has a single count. The CDR3 DNA reads TGTGCCAGCAGCTTTCGTTTCGGGACAGGGGCCAACAATCAGCCCCAGCATTTT. It encodes CASSFRFGTGANNQPQHF. The V call is TRBV5-6, the J call TRBJ1-5; the match to TRBD1 covers 10 bases. V shed 2 bases, J shed 3 bases, and the junction held 11 bases outside the gene matches. CDR3 length equals 18 residues. CDR1 and CDR2 (germline): SGHDT, YYEEEE.

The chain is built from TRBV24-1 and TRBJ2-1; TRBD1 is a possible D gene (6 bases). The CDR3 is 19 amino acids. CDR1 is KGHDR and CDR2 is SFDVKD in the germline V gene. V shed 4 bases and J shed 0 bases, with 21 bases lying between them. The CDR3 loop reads CATSDHDRFGARSYNEQFF. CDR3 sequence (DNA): TGTGCCACCAGTGACCACGACAGGTTTGGGGCCCGCTCCTACAATGAGCAGTTCTTC.

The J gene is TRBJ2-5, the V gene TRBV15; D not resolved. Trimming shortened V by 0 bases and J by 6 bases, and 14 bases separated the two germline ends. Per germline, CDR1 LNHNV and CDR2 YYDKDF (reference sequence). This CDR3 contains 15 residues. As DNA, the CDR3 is TGTGCCACCAGCAGAGATCGTGCCAGTGGCCAGACCCAGTACTTC. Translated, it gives CATSRDRASGQTQYF. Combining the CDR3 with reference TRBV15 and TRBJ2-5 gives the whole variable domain DAMVIQNPRYQVTQFGKPVTLSCSQTLNHNVMYWYQQKSSQAPKLLFHYYDKDFNNEADTPDNFQSRRPNTSFCFLDIRSPGLGDTAMYLCATSRDRASGQTQYFGPGTRLLVL.

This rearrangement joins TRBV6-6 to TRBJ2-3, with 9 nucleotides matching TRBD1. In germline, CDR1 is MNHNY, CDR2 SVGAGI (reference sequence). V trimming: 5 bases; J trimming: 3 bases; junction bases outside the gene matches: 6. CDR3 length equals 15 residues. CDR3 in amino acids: CASSDRGTVTDTQYF. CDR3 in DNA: TGTGCCAGCAGTGACAGGGGGACGGTGACAGATACGCAGTATTTT.

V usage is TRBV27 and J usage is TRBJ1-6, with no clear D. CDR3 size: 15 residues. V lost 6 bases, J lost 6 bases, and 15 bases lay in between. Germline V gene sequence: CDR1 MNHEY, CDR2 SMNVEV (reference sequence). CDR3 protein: CASRREEIGNSPLHF. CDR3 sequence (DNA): TGTGCCAGCAGGAGGGAGGAAATCGGTAATTCACCCCTCCACTTT.

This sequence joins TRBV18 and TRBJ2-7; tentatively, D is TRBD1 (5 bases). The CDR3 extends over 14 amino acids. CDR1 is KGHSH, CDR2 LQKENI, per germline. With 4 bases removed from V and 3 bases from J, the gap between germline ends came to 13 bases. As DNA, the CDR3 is TGTGCCAGCTCACTAGGGGCAGACCTCTACGAGCAGTACTTC. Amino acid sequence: CASSLGADLYEQYF.

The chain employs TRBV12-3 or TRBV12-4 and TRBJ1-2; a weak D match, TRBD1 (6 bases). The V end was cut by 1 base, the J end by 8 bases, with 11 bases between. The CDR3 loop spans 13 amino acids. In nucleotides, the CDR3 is TGTGCCAGCAGTTTAGGACAGGCGAAAGGCTACACCTTC. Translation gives CASSLGQAKGYTF.

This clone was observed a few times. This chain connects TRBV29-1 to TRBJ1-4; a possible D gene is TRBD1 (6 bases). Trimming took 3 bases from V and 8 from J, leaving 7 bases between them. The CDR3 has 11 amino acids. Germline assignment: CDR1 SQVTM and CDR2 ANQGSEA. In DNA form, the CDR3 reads TGCAGCGTTGATACAGGGGAAAAACTGTTTTTT. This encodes CSVDTGEKLFF.

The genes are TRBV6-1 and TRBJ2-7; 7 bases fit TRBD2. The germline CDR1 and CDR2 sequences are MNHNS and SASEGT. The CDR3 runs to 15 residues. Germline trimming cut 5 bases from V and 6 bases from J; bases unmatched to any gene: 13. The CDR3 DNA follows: TGTGCCAGCAGTAGGACCACCGGGACTATGGGCGAGCAGTACTTC. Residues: CASSRTTGTMGEQYF.

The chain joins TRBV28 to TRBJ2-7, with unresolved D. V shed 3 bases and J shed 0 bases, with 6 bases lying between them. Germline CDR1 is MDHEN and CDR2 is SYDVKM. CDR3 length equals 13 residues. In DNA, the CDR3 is TGTGCCAGCAGTTTGGCAGGCTCCTACGAGCAGTACTTC. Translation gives CASSLAGSYEQYF.